One and the same sample provided the 14 T cell receptor beta chains below, sequenced in a study of regulatory T cells in long-lasting Graves disease. Researchers made TCR beta libraries by using iRepertoire HTBI primers and running Arm-PCR on CDR3 regions. TCRdb fed the multiplex PCR reads into MiXCR, producing one record per CDR3 protein. The repertoire has 500,000 to 800,000 distinct CDR3 sequences, around 30% of them found once; the top ten carry about 42%. Time point specified: persistent/refractory GD, antithyroid drugs over 5 years with positive TRAb. Following extraction of RNA from PBMCs, that RNA was used to make the TCR library. Material: peripheral blood mononuclear cells (PBMCs), obtained when the disease was refractory, from a patient treated with antithyroid drugs. These receptors were collected from a female donor with Graves disease.

This clonotype was counted only a few times. The V and J genes are TRBV25-1 and TRBJ2-5, with a weak D call TRBD1 (6 bases). CDR3 size: 16 residues. The V gene's germline CDR1 is MGHDK and CDR2 SYGVNS. Between the trimmed V and J ends, which lost 1 base and 4 bases, there was a span of 16 bases. CDR3 sequence reads: CASSELWGPSGETQYF. CDR3 nucleotides: TGTGCCAGCAGTGAATTGTGGGGGCCAAGTGGAGAGACCCAGTACTTC.

This clonotype came up many times. The rearrangement uses TRBV2 and TRBJ1-4; 12 positions agree with TRBD1. Germline V gene lookup returns CDR1 SNHLY and CDR2 FYNNEI. V lost 6 bases to trimming and J lost 0 bases; unmatched junction nucleotides: 8. This CDR3 has 18 residues. The CDR3, as DNA: TGTGCCAGCAGGGGCGGGACAGGGGGCCGAGCAACTAATGAAAAACTGTTTTTT. This translates into CASRGGTGGRATNEKLFF.

V gene TRBV15 combines with J gene TRBJ2-2; TRBD2 is a possible D gene (6 bases). Germline CDR1 is LNHNV and CDR2 is YYDKDF (reference sequence). Trimming cost V 1 base and J 1 base, with 10 bases left between them. There are 16 residues in the CDR3. The CDR3 sequence is CATSRVQGLNTGELFF. The CDR3 DNA sequence: TGTGCCACCAGCAGAGTGCAGGGACTGAACACCGGGGAGCTGTTTTTT.

This clonotype has more than one count but fewer than ten. V is TRBV19 and J is TRBJ2-5; weak D call: TRBD1 (6 bases). In germline, CDR1 is LNHDA, CDR2 SQIVND (reference sequence). Trimming stripped 2 bases from V and 3 bases from J, with 22 bases between. CDR3 length equals 18 residues. The CDR3 DNA reads TGTGCCAGTAGTATACTCCCCAGGATTTCAGGGGCAAAAGAGACCCAGTACTTC. It translates to CASSILPRISGAKETQYF. Full variable domain (rest looked up from reference TRBV19 and TRBJ2-5): DGGITQSPKYLFRKEGQNVTLSCEQNLNHDAMYWYRQDPGQGLRLIYYSQIVNDFQKGDIAEGYSVSREKKESFPLTVTSAQKNPTAFYLCASSILPRISGAKETQYFGPGTRLLVL.

The V call is TRBV5-5, the J call TRBJ2-7; the D gene is possibly TRBD1 (6 bases). Germline V gives CDR1 SGHKS, CDR2 YYEKEE (reference sequence). V gave up 1 base and J gave up 3 bases, with 11 bases separating them. CDR3 size: 14 residues. The CDR3 spells CASSLPGHLYEQYF. CDR3 sequence (DNA): TGTGCCAGCAGCTTGCCGGGACACCTCTACGAGCAGTACTTC.

This clonotype was observed a handful of times. The chain is built from TRBV12-3 or TRBV12-4 and TRBJ2-2; D uncertain. Trimming stripped 3 bases from V and 6 bases from J, with 14 bases between. This CDR3 contains 15 residues. CDR3 coding DNA: TGTGCCAGCAGTTTTAAAACAGCCAGAGCCGGGGAGCTGTTTTTT. Its protein is CASSFKTARAGELFF.

There are a few counts of this clonotype. The chain links TRBV3-1 to TRBJ1-4; D is possibly TRBD1 (6 bases). Germline CDR1 and CDR2: LGHDT and YNNKEL (reference sequence). The CDR3 is made up of 14 amino acids. Between the trimmed V and J ends, which lost 4 bases and 8 bases, there was a span of 14 bases. DNA of the CDR3: TGTGCCAGCAGCCTCGTAGGAGGGGGAGAAAAACTGTTTTTT. This translates into CASSLVGGGEKLFF.

This clonotype has just a few counts. The CDR3 loop reads CASSSRQGDYEQYF. The CDR3 coding sequence is TGTGCCAGCAGCTCGAGACAGGGGGACTACGAGCAGTACTTC. The chain employs TRBV11-3 and TRBJ2-7; TRBD1 agrees at 9 bases. CDR1 is SGHNT and CDR2 is YENEEA in the germline V gene. The CDR3 sequence is 14 residues long. J was trimmed by 3 bases and V by 4 bases; bases with no gene match: 4.

V is TRBV25-1 and J is TRBJ2-7, with 11 bases lining up with TRBD2. The CDR3 spans 14 residues. The V segment lost 6 bases and the J segment 2 bases; nucleotides outside the gene matches: 3. Germline V gene data show CDR1 as MGHDK and CDR2 as SYGVNS. Written as DNA, the CDR3 is TGTGCCAGCAGCACTAGCGGGAGTGCCTACGAGCAGTACTTC. It encodes CASSTSGSAYEQYF.

This chain connects TRBV20-1 to TRBJ1-1; tentatively, D is TRBD1 (6 bases). Germline CDR1 and CDR2: DFQATT and SNEGSKA (reference sequence). V was cut by 6 bases and J by 4 bases, with 18 bases left in between. The length of the CDR3 is 14 residues. Here the CDR3 reads CSAKGRGRFTEAFF. CDR3 in DNA: TGCAGTGCGAAGGGCAGGGGTAGGTTCACTGAAGCTTTCTTT.

This clonotype showed up many times. The rearrangement links TRBV28 to TRBJ1-2; 7 bases map to TRBD1. There are 13 residues in the CDR3. J lost 7 bases, V lost 4 bases, and 6 bases had no gene match. The germline V gene encodes CDR1 MDHEN and CDR2 SYDVKM. Here the CDR3 reads CASSSTGWPGYTF. Here the CDR3 DNA reads TGTGCCAGCAGTTCGACAGGGTGGCCTGGCTACACCTTC.

This clonotype was detected once. The chain recombines TRBV24-1 with TRBJ2-2; 9 bases fit TRBD1. The junction had 5 bases not matched to a gene; V was cut back by 1 base and J by 3 bases. CDR3 length: 17 amino acids. Germline V gene sequence: CDR1 KGHDR, CDR2 SFDVKD. This CDR3 is CATSDFRTGEDTGELFF. The CDR3 nucleotides are TGTGCCACCAGTGATTTTCGGACAGGGGAGGACACCGGGGAGCTGTTTTTT.

This clonotype came up many times. The gene calls are TRBV12-3 or TRBV12-4 and TRBJ1-2, with D possibly matching TRBD1 (5 bases). V was trimmed by 3 bases and J by 7 bases, leaving 12 bases between them. The CDR3 length is 13 residues. CDR3 region: CASSLNQGFGYTF. In DNA form, the CDR3 reads TGTGCCAGCAGTTTGAATCAGGGATTTGGCTACACCTTC.

Only a few counts were recorded for this clonotype. This chain links TRBV6-1 with TRBJ2-7; D is ambiguous. The CDR3 contains 12 residues. In germline, CDR1 is MNHNS, CDR2 SASEGT. Trimming took off 8 bases at V and 5 bases at J, with 13 bases between the two ends. The CDR3 sequence is CASSFTVDEQYF. For the CDR3, the DNA is TGTGCCAGCTCCTTTACCGTCGACGAGCAGTACTTC.